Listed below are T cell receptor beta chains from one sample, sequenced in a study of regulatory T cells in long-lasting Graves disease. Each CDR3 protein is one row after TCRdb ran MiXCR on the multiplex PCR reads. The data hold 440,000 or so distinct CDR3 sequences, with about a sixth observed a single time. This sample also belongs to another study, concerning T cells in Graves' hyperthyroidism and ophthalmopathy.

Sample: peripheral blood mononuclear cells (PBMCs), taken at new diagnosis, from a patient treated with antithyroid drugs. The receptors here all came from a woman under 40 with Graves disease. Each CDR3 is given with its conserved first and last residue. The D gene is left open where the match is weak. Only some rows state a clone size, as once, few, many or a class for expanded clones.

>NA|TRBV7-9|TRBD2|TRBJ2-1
TGTGCCAGCAGTCATCTAGCGGGAGAGGAGTTCTTC
CASSHLAGEEFF
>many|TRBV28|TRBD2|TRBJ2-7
TGTGCCAGCAAGGAGACGGGAGGTTCCGAGCAGTACTTC
CASKETGGSEQYF
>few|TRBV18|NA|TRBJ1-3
TGTGCCAGCTCACCGTCTCACTCTGGAAACACCATATATTTT
CASSPSHSGNTIYF
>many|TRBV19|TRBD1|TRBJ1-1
TGTGCCAGTAGCCAAAGCAGGGGGACTGAAGCTTTCTTT
CASSQSRGTEAFF
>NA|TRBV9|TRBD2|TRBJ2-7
TGTGCCAGCAGCTCGGGGCTAGCGGGACCCGAGCAGTACTTC
CASSSGLAGPEQYF
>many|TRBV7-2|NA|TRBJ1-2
TGTGCCAGCAGCTTACAAAGGGGGTATGGCTACACCTTC
CASSLQRGYGYTF
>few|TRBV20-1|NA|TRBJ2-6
TGCAGTGCTCCTCCTGGAGGGGCCAACGTCCTGACTTTC
CSAPPGGANVLTF
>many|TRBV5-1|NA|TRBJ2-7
TGCGCCAGCAGCTTGGTTGCGAAGGGACCCTCCTACGAGCAGTACTTC
CASSLVAKGPSYEQYF
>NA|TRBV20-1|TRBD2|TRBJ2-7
TGCAGTGCTGAGAGCGGGAGGGCCGCTTACGAGCAGTACTTC
CSAESGRAAYEQYF
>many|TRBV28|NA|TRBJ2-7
TGTGCCAGCAACGGAGGGGTGGCCTACGAGCAGTACTTC
CASNGGVAYEQYF
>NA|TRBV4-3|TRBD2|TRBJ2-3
TGCGCCAGCAGCCAAGATCTTCTCGCGGTTGTAGCGGGGGACACAGATACGCAGTATTTT
CASSQDLLAVVAGDTDTQYF
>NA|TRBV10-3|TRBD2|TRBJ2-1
TGTGCCATCAGGAGTCGGGCCAGCGGGAGTATGGATGAGCAGTTCTTC
CAIRSRASGSMDEQFF
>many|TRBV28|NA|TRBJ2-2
TGTGCCAGCACAACCCCTGGGGCAGTGATGGTCGGGGAGCTGTTTTTT
CASTTPGAVMVGELFF
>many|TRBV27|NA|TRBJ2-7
TGTGCCAGCAGTGCGAGAGAAACCTACGAGCAGTACTTC
CASSARETYEQYF
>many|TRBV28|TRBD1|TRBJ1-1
TGTGCCAGCCAGGAACAGGGGGCCGAAGCTTTCTTT
CASQEQGAEAFF
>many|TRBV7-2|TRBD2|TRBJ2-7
TGTGCCAGCAGCTTAAGGCGGGAGTCCCACGAGCAGTACTTC
CASSLRRESHEQYF
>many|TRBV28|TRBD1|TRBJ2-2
TGTGCCAGCAGTTGGGGACAGGGGGTCGGGGAGCTGTTTTTT
CASSWGQGVGELFF
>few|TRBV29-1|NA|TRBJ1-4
TGCAGCGTTTCACGGGATGAAAAACTGTTTTTT
CSVSRDEKLFF
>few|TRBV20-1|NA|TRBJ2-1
TGCAGTGCTAGTTGGGGATCCAATGAGCAGTTCTTC
CSASWGSNEQFF
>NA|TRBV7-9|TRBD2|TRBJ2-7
TGTGGGACTAGCGGGAGTAGTAGCTACGAGCAGTACTTC
CGTSGSSSYEQYF
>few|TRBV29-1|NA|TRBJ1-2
TGCAGCGTTGATCGGCCAGCTGACTATGGCTACACCTTC
CSVDRPADYGYTF
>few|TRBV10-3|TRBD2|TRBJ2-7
TGTGCCATCAGTATGCCGGGAGGAGGATTCTACGAGCAGTACTTC
CAISMPGGGFYEQYF
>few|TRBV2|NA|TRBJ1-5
TGTGCCAGCAGAGGGACGGAAATTAGCAATCAGCCCCAGCATTTT
CASRGTEISNQPQHF
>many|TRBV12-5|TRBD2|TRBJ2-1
TGTGCTAGTGCCCTGAGGATCCTAGCGGGCAGTCCGAGCTCCTACAATGAGCAGTTCTTC
CASALRILAGSPSSYNEQFF
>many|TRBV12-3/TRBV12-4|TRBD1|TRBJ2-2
TGTGCCAGCAGTTTCGGACAGGGGGCCGGGGAGCTGTTTTTT
CASSFGQGAGELFF
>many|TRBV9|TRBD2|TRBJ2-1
TGTGCCAGCAGCGGGGGACTAGCGGGAGGGAATGAGCAGTTCTTC
CASSGGLAGGNEQFF
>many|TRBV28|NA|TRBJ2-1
TGTGCCAGCAGTTTCCGCAGGAATGAGCAGTTCTTC
CASSFRRNEQFF
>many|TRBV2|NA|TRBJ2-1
TGTGCCAGCAGCGCCCGCGGGAATCCCAATGAGCAGTTCTTC
CASSARGNPNEQFF
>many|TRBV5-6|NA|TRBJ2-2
TGTGCCAGCAGCACCGGGACACTCCTTGCCGGGGAGCTGTTTTTT
CASSTGTLLAGELFF
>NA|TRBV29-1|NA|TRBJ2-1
TGCAGCGTTGTTAGGGGGGGAGACTCGGTGCAGTTCTTC
CSVVRGGDSVQFF
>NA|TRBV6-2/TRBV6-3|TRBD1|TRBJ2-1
TGTGCCAGCAGTTACGCCAGGGGGCCCTTAAGCTCCTACAATGAGCAGTTCTTC
CASSYARGPLSSYNEQFF
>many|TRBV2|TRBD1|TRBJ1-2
TGTGCCAGCAGTCGGACAGGGGATGGGATATATGGCTACACCTTC
CASSRTGDGIYGYTF
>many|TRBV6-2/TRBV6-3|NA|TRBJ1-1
TGTGCCAGCAGTTCGTTACTTGCGACTGAAGCTTTCTTT
CASSSLLATEAFF
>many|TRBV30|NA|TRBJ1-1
TGTGCCTGGTGGGGACCGATGAACACTGAAGCTTTCTTT
CAWWGPMNTEAFF
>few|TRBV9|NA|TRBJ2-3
TGTGCCAGCAGCGCCAAATTTGGCACAGATACGCAGTATTTT
CASSAKFGTDTQYF
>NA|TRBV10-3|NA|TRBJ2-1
TGTGCCATCAGTGAGCAAGGACTGGCTAATGAGCAGTTCTTC
CAISEQGLANEQFF
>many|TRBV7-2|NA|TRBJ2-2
TGTGCCAGCAGCTCTCGGACAGCCCCGAACACCGGGGAGCTGTTTTTT
CASSSRTAPNTGELFF
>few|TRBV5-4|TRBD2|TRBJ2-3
TGTGCCAGCAGCCAGACTAGCGCCCCCACAGATACGCAGTATTTT
CASSQTSAPTDTQYF
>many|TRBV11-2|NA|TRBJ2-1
TGTGCCAGCAGCTCGACGCGGGATCGGTACAATGAGCAGTTCTTC
CASSSTRDRYNEQFF
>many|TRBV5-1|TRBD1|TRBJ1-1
TGCGCCAGCAGCCCAGGACAGGCGAGAATGAACACTGAAGCTTTCTTT
CASSPGQARMNTEAFF
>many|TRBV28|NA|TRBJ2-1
TGTGCCAGCAACAGATACAATGAGCAGTTCTTC
CASNRYNEQFF
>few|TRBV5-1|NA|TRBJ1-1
TGCGCCAGCAGCTTGGGGCCAGGGACAAACACTGAAGCTTTCTTT
CASSLGPGTNTEAFF
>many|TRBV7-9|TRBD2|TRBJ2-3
TGTGCCAGCAGTTTTAGCGGGAGAGGAGCAGATACGCAGTATTTT
CASSFSGRGADTQYF
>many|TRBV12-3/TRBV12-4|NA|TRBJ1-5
TGTGCATGCCAGAAGGGTTCCGCACGGGGTCAGCCCCAGCATTTT
CACQKGSARGQPQHF
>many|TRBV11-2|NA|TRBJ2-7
TGTGCCAGCAGCTCTTACAAGGAATCCTACGAGCAGTACTTC
CASSSYKESYEQYF
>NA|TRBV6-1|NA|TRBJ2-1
TGTGCCACCGGGGACTTGGCTAGAGAGCAGTTCTTC
CATGDLAREQFF
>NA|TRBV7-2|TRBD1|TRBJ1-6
TGTGCCAGCAGCTTACTCGGACAGGGCAGCCGGAATTCACCCCGCCACTTT
CASSLLGQGSRNSPRHF
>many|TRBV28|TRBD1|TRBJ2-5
TGTGCCAGCAGTCCCCGGACAGGCCCCCAAGAGACCCAGTACTTC
CASSPRTGPQETQYF